Included here is one TCR beta chain sequence, with context. The entry originates in a study of blood T cell repertoires in COVID-19. Study-wide context: The samples span acute and convalescent COVID-19 from the United States, Italy and Spain. T cells, B-cell-depleted T cells, or PBMCs supplied cDNA or gDNA.

The CDR3 length is 14 residues. Germline CDR1 is SGHAT and CDR2 is FQNNGV. Generated by immunoSEQ multiplex PCR, the TCRdb table keeps only in-frame clones and is missing some. Among hundreds of thousands of clones listed, over 80% were seen once. This receptor was obtained from a man aged 45 to 65 who had been exposed to COVID-19. The gene calls are TRBV11-2 and TRBJ2-7, with a tentative D call TRBD1 (5 bases). Sequenced material: PBMCs or T cells enriched from blood (not recorded which). For the CDR3, the DNA is TGTGCCAGCAGCTTAATTGCAGGGTCCTCCGAGCAGTACGTC. It is translated as CASSLIAGSSEQYV.